Presented here are 25 T cell receptor beta chains from one specimen sequenced in a study of T cells of healthy individuals. Each CDR3 protein gets one entry after TCRdb re-called the 5' RACE reads with MiXCR. The sample contains about 40,000 distinct CDR3 sequences, about 5% of which appear only once. All receptors derive from a human donor in good health.

This clonotype was detected a few times. A junction boundary mismatches the germline segment, possibly from a read error. The CDR3 region has the DNA TGTGCTAGTGGTCCCCCGGACTCCTACTCCTACAATGAGCGGTTCTTC. Translation: CASGPPDSYSYNERFF. The chain employs TRBV12-5 and TRBJ2-1, with D perhaps TRBD2 (5 bases). Germline-derived CDR1 and CDR2 are LGHNT and FRNRAP. This CDR3 spans 16 amino acids.

In its sample, this clonotype was seen many times. The genes are TRBV30 and TRBJ2-5, with TRBD2 as a possible D gene (6 bases). Germline V gene sequence: CDR1 GTSNPN, CDR2 SVGIG (reference sequence). The CDR3 spans 14 residues. The ends were cut back, 5 bases at V and 2 bases at J, with 15 bases in the middle. The CDR3 DNA sequence: TGTGCCTGGGGCCCGGGACTCACTCAAGAGACCCAGTACTTC. Translated, it gives CAWGPGLTQETQYF.

This clonotype was recorded many times. This chain links TRBV9 with TRBJ2-7; D possibly corresponds to TRBD2 (5 bases). Trimming pared 3 bases from V and 1 base from J, leaving 8 bases between. Germline assignment: CDR1 SGDLS and CDR2 YYNGEE. The CDR3 is 13 residues long. The CDR3 nucleotides read TGTGCCAGCAGCGGCCGGGATTCCTACGAGCAGTACTTC. Translation: CASSGRDSYEQYF.

This clonotype was counted ten times or more. The chain is built from TRBV7-2 and TRBJ2-3; D gene unclear. Per the germline V gene, CDR1 is SGHTA and CDR2 is FQGNSA. The V gene lost 1 base and the J gene lost 2 bases, with 10 bases spanning the gap. This CDR3 contains 15 residues. Here the CDR3 DNA reads TGTGCCAGCAGCTTAGAATACCTTGCCACAGATACGCAGTATTTT. It translates to CASSLEYLATDTQYF.

This clonotype occurred many times. The chain employs TRBV10-3 and TRBJ2-3, with D hard to call. Trimming left V 2 bases short and J 6 bases short, with 6 bases between. In germline, CDR1 is ENHRY, CDR2 SYGVKD. This CDR3 spans 12 amino acids. The CDR3 here is CAISEVADTQYF. The CDR3 nucleotides read TGTGCCATCAGTGAGGTTGCGGATACGCAGTATTTT.

This clonotype was observed a handful of times. V usage is TRBV6-1 and J usage is TRBJ2-7; the D gene could be TRBD1 or TRBD2 (5 bases each). The germline gives CDR1 MNHNS, CDR2 SASEGT. The CDR3 has 13 amino acids. V gave up 3 bases and J gave up 3 bases, with 9 bases separating them. CDR3 protein: CASSEGTSYEQYF. In DNA form, the CDR3 reads TGTGCCAGCAGTGAGGGGACGAGCTACGAGCAGTACTTC.

This chain uses TRBV4-1 with TRBJ1-3; TRBD1 agrees at 7 bases. Germline V gene sequence: CDR1 MGHRA, CDR2 YSYEKL. CDR3 length equals 16 residues. The trim removed 2 bases at V and 5 bases at J, leaving 9 bases unmatched. The CDR3 loop is CASSQPGQRSRNTIYF. For the CDR3, the DNA is TGCGCCAGCAGCCAACCGGGACAGCGAAGTCGAAACACCATATATTTT.

This clonotype was seen many times. V gene TRBV6-1 combines with J gene TRBJ2-3; 13 bases line up with TRBD2. The CDR3 totals 19 residues. V trimming: 6 bases; J trimming: 4 bases; junction bases outside the gene matches: 16. Germline V CDR1 and CDR2: MNHNS, SASEGT. The CDR3 reads CASRPGLAGYSGPADTQYF. CDR3 nucleotide sequence: TGTGCCAGCAGACCGGGACTAGCGGGATACAGTGGACCTGCAGATACGCAGTATTTT.

This clonotype was detected ten times or more. The chain recombines TRBV4-1 with TRBJ2-3; no firm D call. The germline V gene encodes CDR1 MGHRA and CDR2 YSYEKL. The CDR3 sequence is 13 residues long. Trimming took 4 bases from V and 5 from J, leaving 10 bases between them. CDR3 amino acids: CASSPTMGDTQYF. CDR3 coding DNA: TGCGCCAGCAGCCCAACTATGGGAGATACGCAGTATTTT.

This clonotype has a count of ten or more. The chain combines TRBV28 with TRBJ2-3; no clear D gene. Trimming pared 5 bases from V and 2 bases from J, leaving 14 bases between. This CDR3 region has 15 residues. Germline V gene sequence: CDR1 MDHEN, CDR2 SYDVKM. DNA for the CDR3: TGTGCCAGCAGTCCCCCCAGTGGGCTCACAGATACGCAGTATTTT. Protein: CASSPPSGLTDTQYF.

This clonotype showed up many times. One junction end does not reproduce the germline sequence, and a read error may be involved. The J gene is TRBJ2-6, the V gene TRBV5-1; 7 bases align to TRBD1. The germline CDR1 and CDR2 sequences are SGHRS and YFSETQ. The CDR3 contains 16 residues. In nucleotides, the CDR3 is TGCGCCAGCACCTTGGGACAGCCATCTGGGGCCAACGTCCTGACTTTC. Its translation: CASTLGQPSGANVLTF.

This clonotype was counted many times. The V and J genes are TRBV3-1 and TRBJ1-4; D is unclear. The CDR3 length is 17 residues. V dropped 0 bases and J dropped 7 bases, with 18 bases sitting between them. CDR1 is LGHDT, CDR2 YNNKEL, per germline (reference sequence). The CDR3 spells CASSQDLFGLLGEKLFF. In nucleotides, the CDR3 is TGTGCCAGCAGCCAAGATCTCTTCGGCCTATTAGGTGAAAAACTGTTTTTT. Using reference TRBV3-1 and TRBJ1-4 for the parts outside the CDR3, the full variable domain is DTAVSQTPKYLVTQMGNDKSIKCEQNLGHDTMYWYKQDSKKFLKIMFSYNNKELIINETVPNRFSPKSPDKAHLNLHINSLELGDSAVYFCASSQDLFGLLGEKLFFGSGTQLSVL.

This clonotype appeared many times. The V gene is TRBV7-2, the J gene TRBJ1-4; no reliable D call. V lost 5 bases and J lost 4, with 17 bases in between. Germline loops: CDR1 SGHTA, CDR2 FQGNSA. The CDR3 runs 16 residues. The CDR3, as DNA: TGTGCCAGCAGCCCTTCCTCTGGCCTTCTTAATGAAAAACTGTTTTTT. Amino acids: CASSPSSGLLNEKLFF.

This clonotype came up many times. In nucleotides, the CDR3 is TGCAGCGTCGGGAGCGGGTCAGGCACTGAAGCTTTCTTT. Protein product: CSVGSGSGTEAFF. This sequence joins TRBV29-1 and TRBJ1-1; D call uncertain. This CDR3 is 13 amino acids long. Germline assignment: CDR1 SQVTM and CDR2 ANQGSEA. The V and J ends lost 6 bases and 4 bases respectively, with 15 bases between them.

This clonotype was recorded at least ten times. The chain employs TRBV29-1 and TRBJ2-3; D not certain. This CDR3 comprises 17 residues. CDR1 is SQVTM, CDR2 ANQGSEA, per germline. V dropped 3 bases and J dropped 3 bases, with 22 bases sitting between them. For the CDR3, the DNA is TGCAGCGTTGAGCCCAACGGTAGAGGATGGGGAACAGATACGCAGTATTTT. Translated: CSVEPNGRGWGTDTQYF.

This clonotype has a count of ten or more. The V call is TRBV7-2, the J call TRBJ2-5; TRBD2 agrees at 13 bases. V lost 7 bases to trimming and J lost 3 bases; unmatched junction nucleotides: 8. This CDR3 has 16 residues. Germline CDR1 is SGHTA and CDR2 is FQGNSA. The CDR3 bases are TGTGCCAGCACCCCAACGGGACTAGCGGGGAAAGAGACCCAGTACTTC. Its protein is CASTPTGLAGKETQYF. The full variable domain, with the rest looked up from reference TRBV7-2 and TRBJ2-5, is GAGVSQSPSNKVTEKGKDVELRCDPISGHTALYWYRQSLGQGLEFLIYFQGNSAPDKSGLPSDRFSAERTGGSVSTLTIQRTQQEDSAVYLCASTPTGLAGKETQYFGPGTRLLVL.

This clonotype was counted many times. The chain couples TRBV4-2 to TRBJ1-5; D uncertain. The V gene's germline CDR1 is LGHNA and CDR2 YNFKEQ. This CDR3 is 17 amino acids long. Trimming removed 0 bases at V and 2 bases at J, with 14 bases between. CDR3 sequence reads: CASSQEVSGFGNQPQHF. CDR3 DNA sequence: TGTGCCAGCAGCCAAGAGGTTTCGGGGTTCGGCAATCAGCCCCAGCATTTT.

This clonotype was detected ten times or more. The chain employs TRBV7-2 and TRBJ2-3; a weak D match, TRBD1 (6 bases). From germline, CDR1 is SGHTA and CDR2 FQGNSA. The CDR3 runs 15 residues. Trimming took off 2 bases at V and 8 bases at J, with 17 bases between the two ends. The CDR3 protein is CASSLKGDASGTQYF. The CDR3, as DNA: TGTGCCAGCAGCTTAAAGGGGGACGCCTCGGGTACGCAGTATTTT.

The sample holds many counts of this clonotype. The chain combines TRBV6-4 with TRBJ2-3; a weak D match, TRBD1 (5 bases). The germline V gene encodes CDR1 MRHNA and CDR2 SNTAGT. This CDR3 region has 13 residues. V lost 3 bases and J 2 bases, leaving 6 bases between the germline ends. DNA for the CDR3: TGTGCCAGCAGTGAGGACAACACAGATACGCAGTATTTT. It is translated as CASSEDNTDTQYF.

The chain combines TRBV3-1 with TRBJ2-7; 8 nucleotides match TRBD2. J lost 2 bases, V lost 1 base, and 4 bases had no gene match. The germline gives CDR1 LGHDT, CDR2 YNNKEL (reference sequence). This CDR3 contains 15 residues. This chain's CDR3 is CASSQASGPAYEQYF. The CDR3 DNA is TGTGCCAGCAGCCAAGCTAGCGGGCCGGCCTACGAGCAGTACTTC.

There are many counts of this clonotype. This rearrangement joins TRBV18 to TRBJ2-7, with 8 bases lining up with TRBD1. J lost 4 bases, V lost 5 bases, and 7 bases had no gene match. This CDR3 has 14 residues. CDR1 and CDR2 from the germline V gene are KGHSH and LQKENI. The CDR3 spells CASSLTGDGYEQYF. CDR3 nucleotide sequence: TGTGCCAGCTCATTGACAGGGGATGGGTACGAGCAGTACTTC.

The table lists this clonotype with a few counts. The V and J genes are TRBV6-5 and TRBJ1-1; D gene ambiguous. Trimming took off 5 bases at V and 5 bases at J, with 21 bases between the two ends. CDR3 length: 16 amino acids. Germline CDR1 is MNHEY and CDR2 is SVGAGI. CDR3 residues: CASSPPGGITRTEAFF. For the CDR3, the DNA is TGTGCCAGCAGTCCCCCGGGAGGAATAACGAGGACTGAAGCTTTCTTT.

This clonotype was counted only a few times. The genes are TRBV4-2 and TRBJ2-1; perhaps TRBD1 as D (6 bases). Trimming left V 4 bases short and J 6 bases short, with 10 bases between. The CDR3 extends over 13 amino acids. Germline CDR1 is LGHNA and CDR2 is YNFKEQ. The CDR3 here is CASSLGQTNEQFF. Here the CDR3 DNA reads TGTGCCAGCAGCCTCGGACAGACCAATGAGCAGTTCTTC.

The table lists this clonotype with many counts. V usage is TRBV7-3 and J usage is TRBJ2-6; a weak D match, TRBD1 (5 bases). The germline gives CDR1 SGHTA, CDR2 FQGTGA. Trimming shortened V by 1 base and J by 0 bases, and 13 bases separated the two germline ends. CDR3 size: 18 residues. CDR3 in amino acids: CASSLKGQESSGANVLTF. The CDR3 nucleotides read TGTGCCAGCAGCTTAAAGGGGCAGGAGAGCTCTGGGGCCAACGTCCTGACTTTC.

This clonotype was recorded a few times. V gene TRBV3-1 combines with J gene TRBJ1-1; D is undetermined. CDR1 is LGHDT and CDR2 is YNNKEL in the germline V gene (reference sequence). CDR3 length: 14 residues. Trimming pared 3 bases from V and 1 base from J, leaving 9 bases between. CDR3 nucleotide sequence: TGTGCCAGCAGCCATGGGGATCGGAACACTGAAGCTTTCTTT. This translates into CASSHGDRNTEAFF. Supplemented by reference TRBV3-1 and TRBJ1-1, the full variable domain reads DTAVSQTPKYLVTQMGNDKSIKCEQNLGHDTMYWYKQDSKKFLKIMFSYNNKELIINETVPNRFSPKSPDKAHLNLHINSLELGDSAVYFCASSHGDRNTEAFFGQGTRLTVV.